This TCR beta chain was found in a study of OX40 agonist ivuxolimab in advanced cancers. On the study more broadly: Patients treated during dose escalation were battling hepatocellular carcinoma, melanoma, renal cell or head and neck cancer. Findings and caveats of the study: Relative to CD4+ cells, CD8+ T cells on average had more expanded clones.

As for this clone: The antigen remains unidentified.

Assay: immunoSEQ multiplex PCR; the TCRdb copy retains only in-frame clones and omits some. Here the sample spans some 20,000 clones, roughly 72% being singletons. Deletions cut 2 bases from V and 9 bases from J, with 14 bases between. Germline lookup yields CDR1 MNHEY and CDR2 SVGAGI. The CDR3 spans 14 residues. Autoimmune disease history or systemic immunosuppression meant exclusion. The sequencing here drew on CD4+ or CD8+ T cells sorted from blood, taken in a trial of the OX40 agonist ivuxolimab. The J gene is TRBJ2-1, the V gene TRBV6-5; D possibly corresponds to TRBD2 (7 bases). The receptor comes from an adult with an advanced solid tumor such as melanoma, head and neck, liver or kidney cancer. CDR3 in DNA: TGTGCCAGCAGTTACGGGGGGGCTCCTGGTGAGCAGTTCTTC. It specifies CASSYGGAPGEQFF.